The rows below give T cell receptor beta chains drawn from one sample of a study of shared clonotypes between healthy human individuals. Some clones are missing from TCRdb's copy, which holds only in-frame ones; the method was immunoSEQ multiplex PCR. The sample has about 2.4 million clones; over 85% are singletons. The sequenced material came from naive CD4+ T cells from PBMCs. These TCRs come from a man between 18 and 35 years old in good health. Some clones in this sample may be carry-over from other donors' samples. The CDR3 runs from the conserved cysteine through the conserved F or W. A D gene is named only where the DNA matches it firmly. Clone size is given for some rows only: seen once, a few or many times, or a class if the clone is expanded.

>TRBV5-1|-|TRBJ2-3|-
TGCGCCAGCAGCTTGTCGTCCACCGGGAGCACAGATACGCAGTATTTT
CASSLSSTGSTDTQYF
>TRBV5-1|-|TRBJ2-2|-
TGCGCCAGCAGCTCGATGAGGGCGAACACCGGGGAGCTGTTTTTT
CASSSMRANTGELFF
>TRBV2|-|TRBJ1-1|-
TGTGCCAGCAGTCCATGGACAGCGAACACTGAAGCTTTCTTT
CASSPWTANTEAFF
>TRBV28|-|TRBJ1-3|-
TGTGCCAGCAGTACAACAGTCTCTGGAAACACCATATATTTT
CASSTTVSGNTIYF
>TRBV7-7|-|TRBJ2-2|once
TGTGCCAGCAGCTTAGAGCGTGGTGCGGGGGAGCTGTTTTTT
CASSLERGAGELFF
>TRBV29-1|-|TRBJ2-1|-
TGCAGCGTCCCCTTTGTGGGTAATGAGCAGTTCTTC
CSVPFVGNEQFF
>TRBV5-1|-|TRBJ2-3|-
TGCGCCAGCAGCTCGTTCCTTGGGGGGAGTGGCACAGATACGCAGTATTTT
CASSSFLGGSGTDTQYF
>TRBV21-1|-|TRBJ1-5|-
TGTGCCAGCAGCCCAGGGAGGAGGGGTAGCAATCAGCCCCAGCATTTT
CASSPGRRGSNQPQHF
>TRBV6-6|TRBD2|TRBJ2-1|-
TGTGCCAGCAGCGTGACTAGCGGAGGGGAGTTCTTC
CASSVTSGGEFF
>TRBV7-8|-|TRBJ2-7|-
TGTGCCAGCAGCTTATTACTAGGAGCCTACGAGCAGTACTTC
CASSLLLGAYEQYF
>TRBV10-1|-|TRBJ2-7|few
TGCGCCAACGGTGGGGCCAACGAGCAGTACTTC
CANGGANEQYF
>TRBV9|TRBD1|TRBJ2-1|-
TGTGCCAGCAGCACGCCACCCCCAGGACAGGGTTATGAGCAGTTCTTC
CASSTPPPGQGYEQFF
>TRBV7-8|-|TRBJ2-3|-
TGTGCCAGCAGCTTAAGTCCAGGGAAAGATACGCAGTATTTT
CASSLSPGKDTQYF
>TRBV10-3|-|TRBJ2-1|-
TGTGCCTCAAAAGAAGGACAAATCTACAATGAGCAGTTCTTC
CASKEGQIYNEQFF
>TRBV5-1|TRBD1|TRBJ2-2|-
TGCGCCAGCAGCCAGGGGACAGCCACCGGGGAGCTGTTTTTT
CASSQGTATGELFF
>TRBV18|-|TRBJ2-3|-
TGTGCCAGCTCACCGGGGACCACAGATACGCAGTATTTT
CASSPGTTDTQYF
>TRBV7-8|-|TRBJ2-7|-
TGTGCCAGCAGCTTAGGCGCACGGGGGCTCACCTACGAGCAGTACTTC
CASSLGARGLTYEQYF
>TRBV5-1|TRBD1|TRBJ2-2|-
TGCGCCAGCAAACAGGGGGGTTACACCGGGGAGCTGTTTTTT
CASKQGGYTGELFF
>TRBV2|TRBD1|TRBJ2-2|-
TGTGCCAGCAGGGCGGACAGGGGCGGCACCGGGGAGCTGTTTTTT
CASRADRGGTGELFF
>TRBV9|-|TRBJ2-5|-
TGTGCCAGCAGCGTTTCAGGAGGGGAGACCCAGTACTTC
CASSVSGGETQYF
>TRBV28|-|TRBJ2-5|-
TGTGCCAACGACCAGCAGGGGCGCCCCTGGGAGACCCAGTACTTC
CANDQQGRPWETQYF
>TRBV7-9|TRBD1|TRBJ2-1|-
TGTGCCAGCAGCTTAGCGTTACAGGGGTTGCTTCTGAGACACAATGAGCAGTTCTTC
CASSLALQGLLLRHNEQFF
>TRBV27|TRBD1|TRBJ1-2|-
TGTGCCAGCCGTCTAACCGGGACAGGCCTCTATGGCTACACCTTC
CASRLTGTGLYGYTF
>TRBV28|-|TRBJ1-3|-
TGTGCCAGCAGTGTGGCGGGATACTACTCTGGAAACACCATATATTTT
CASSVAGYYSGNTIYF
>TRBV27|-|TRBJ2-7|-
TGTGCCAGCAGTTTAACAGGTTACTCCTACGAGCAGTACTTC
CASSLTGYSYEQYF
>TRBV28|-|TRBJ2-3|-
TGTGCCAGCAGGCCTTCGAACGGGTTTATGGATACGCAGTATTTT
CASRPSNGFMDTQYF